The source of this TCR beta chain is a study of PD-1 blockade in classical Hodgkin lymphoma. In the study overall: Nivolumab dosing for patients was 3 mg/kg, administered intravenously every 2 weeks.

This CDR3 has 14 amino acids. Trimming removed 6 bases from V and 5 bases from J, with 16 bases in between. Germline CDR1 reads MNHEY; CDR2 reads SVGAGI. Findings and caveats of the study: Newly diagnosed patients had baseline TCR diversity that was reportedly lower than that of healthy donors. For complete responders, baseline diversity was comparable to that of newly diagnosed patients.

The method was immunoSEQ multiplex PCR; TCRdb's version includes in-frame clones alone and lacks a portion of them. The sample includes tens of thousands of clones, about 88% of them seen just once. Worth noting for this clone: The antigen is unknown.

Each and every patient relapsed after autologous stem cell transplantation, and patients got differing brentuximab vedotin exposure. This sequence joins TRBV6-5 and TRBJ2-5; maybe TRBD2 (7 bases). This TCR was sampled from a human donor with classical Hodgkin lymphoma. Sequenced material: peripheral blood mononuclear cells (PBMCs), taken at baseline. CDR3 in amino acids: CASSRGAVKETQYF. CDR3 coding DNA: TGTGCCAGCAGCCGGGGGGCAGTGAAGGAGACCCAGTACTTC.